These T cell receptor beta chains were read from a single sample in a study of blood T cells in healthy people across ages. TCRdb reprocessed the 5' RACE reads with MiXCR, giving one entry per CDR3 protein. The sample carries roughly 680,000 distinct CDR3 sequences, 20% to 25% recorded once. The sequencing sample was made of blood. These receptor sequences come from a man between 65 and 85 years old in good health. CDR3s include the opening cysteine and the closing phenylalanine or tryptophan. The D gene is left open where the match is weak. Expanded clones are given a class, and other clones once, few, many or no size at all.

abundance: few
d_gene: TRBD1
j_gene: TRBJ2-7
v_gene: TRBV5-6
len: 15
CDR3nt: TGTGCCAGCAGCTTGCAGGGGACAGGCGACTACGAGCAGTACTTC
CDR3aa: CASSLQGTGDYEQYF

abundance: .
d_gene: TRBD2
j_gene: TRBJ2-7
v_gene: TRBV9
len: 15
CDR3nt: TGTGCCAGCAGCGAGAGCGGGACCCCCGAGTACGAGCAGTACTTC
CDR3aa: CASSESGTPEYEQYF

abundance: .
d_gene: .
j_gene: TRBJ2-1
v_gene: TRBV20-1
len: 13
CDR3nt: TGCAGAAGCGCCGGGAACTCACACAATGAGCAGTTCTTC
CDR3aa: CRSAGNSHNEQFF

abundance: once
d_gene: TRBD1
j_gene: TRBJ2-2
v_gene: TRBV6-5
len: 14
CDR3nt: TGTGCCAGCAGTAAGACAGGGTACACCGGGGAGCTGTTTTTT
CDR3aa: CASSKTGYTGELFF

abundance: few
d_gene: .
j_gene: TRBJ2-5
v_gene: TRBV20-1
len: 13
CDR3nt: TGCAGTGCTTCCCGGACGGAGAAAGAGACCCAGTACTTC
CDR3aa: CSASRTEKETQYF

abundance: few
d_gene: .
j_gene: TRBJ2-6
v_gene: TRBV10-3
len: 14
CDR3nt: TGTGCCATCAGGGGGCCAGGAGGGGCCAACGTCCTGACTTTC
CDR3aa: CAIRGPGGANVLTF

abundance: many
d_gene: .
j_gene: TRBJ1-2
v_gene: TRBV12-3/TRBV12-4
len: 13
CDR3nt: TGTGCCAGCAGTTTCGGAGAAAACTATGGCTACACCTTC
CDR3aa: CASSFGENYGYTF

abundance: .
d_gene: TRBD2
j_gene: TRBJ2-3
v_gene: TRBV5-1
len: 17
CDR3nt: TGCGCCAGCAGCGTGGCAGGAGCGGGAGGGTCCACAGATACGCAGTATTTT
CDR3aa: CASSVAGAGGSTDTQYF

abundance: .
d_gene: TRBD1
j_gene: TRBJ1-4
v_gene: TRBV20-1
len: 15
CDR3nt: TGCAGTGCTAAACCCGACAGGGGAGCTAATGAAAAACTGTTTTTT
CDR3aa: CSAKPDRGANEKLFF

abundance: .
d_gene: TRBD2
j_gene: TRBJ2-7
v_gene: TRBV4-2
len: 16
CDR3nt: TGTGCCAGCAGCCAAGCGCCGATAGCGGGAACTTACGAGCAGTACTTC
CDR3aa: CASSQAPIAGTYEQYF

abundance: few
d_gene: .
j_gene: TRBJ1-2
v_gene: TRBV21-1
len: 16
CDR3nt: TGTGCCAGCAGCAAAGAGGCTTTTGGGGTGGCTGGTGGCTACACCTTC
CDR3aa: CASSKEAFGVAGGYTF

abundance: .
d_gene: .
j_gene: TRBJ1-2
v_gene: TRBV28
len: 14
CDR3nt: TGTGCCAGCAGTCCTTGGACAGATAACTATGGCTACACCTTC
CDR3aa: CASSPWTDNYGYTF

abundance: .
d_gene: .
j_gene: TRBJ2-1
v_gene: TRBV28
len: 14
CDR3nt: TGTGCCAGCAGTACCCGGGACAAAAACAATGAGCAGTTCTTC
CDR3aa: CASSTRDKNNEQFF

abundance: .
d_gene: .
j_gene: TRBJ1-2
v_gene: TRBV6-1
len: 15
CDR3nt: TGTGCCAGCAGTGAGAGGGTATGGACTAACTATGGCTACACCTTC
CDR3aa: CASSERVWTNYGYTF

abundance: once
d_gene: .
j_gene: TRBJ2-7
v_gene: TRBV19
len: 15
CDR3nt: TGTGCCAGTAGTGTGGGGCCTTACGGGAATTACGAGCAGTACTTC
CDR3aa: CASSVGPYGNYEQYF

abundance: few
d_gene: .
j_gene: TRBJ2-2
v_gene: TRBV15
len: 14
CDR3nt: TGTGCCACCAGCATAGGCAGCTACACCGGGGAGCTGTTTTTT
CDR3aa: CATSIGSYTGELFF

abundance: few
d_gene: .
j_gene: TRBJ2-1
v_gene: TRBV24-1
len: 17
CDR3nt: TGTGCCACCAGTGACCCCTTGACGGGAGACACCTACAATGAGCAGTTCTTC
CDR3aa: CATSDPLTGDTYNEQFF

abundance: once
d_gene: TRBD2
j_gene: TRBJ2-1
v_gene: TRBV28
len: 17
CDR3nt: TGTGCCAGCAGTGGGAGACTAGCGGGAGGCCTTCTCAATGAGCAGTTCTTC
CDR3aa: CASSGRLAGGLLNEQFF

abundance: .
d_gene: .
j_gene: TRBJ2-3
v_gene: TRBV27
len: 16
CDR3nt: TGTGCCAGCAGGGAGCAGGCCCTTACTAGCACAGATACGCAGTATTTT
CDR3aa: CASREQALTSTDTQYF

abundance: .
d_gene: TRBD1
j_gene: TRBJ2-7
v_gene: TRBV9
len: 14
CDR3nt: TGTGCCAGCAGCGTAGGACAGGGGATCAACGAGCAGTACTTC
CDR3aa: CASSVGQGINEQYF

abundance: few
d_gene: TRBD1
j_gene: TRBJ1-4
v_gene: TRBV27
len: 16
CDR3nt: TGTGCCAGCAGTACGGAGGCGTATCCGGGACAGGAAAAACTGTTTTTT
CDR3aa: CASSTEAYPGQEKLFF

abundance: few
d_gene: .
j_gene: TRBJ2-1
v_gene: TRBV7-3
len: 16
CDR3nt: TGTGCCAGCAGCTTCCTCGGACTTAGCTCCTACAATGAGCAGTTATTC
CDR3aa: CASSFLGLSSYNEQLF

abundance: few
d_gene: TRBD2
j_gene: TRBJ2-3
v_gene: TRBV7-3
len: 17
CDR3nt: TGTGCCAGCAGCCCCACCGGGACTAGCGGGAGTTGGGATACGCAGTATTTT
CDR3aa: CASSPTGTSGSWDTQYF

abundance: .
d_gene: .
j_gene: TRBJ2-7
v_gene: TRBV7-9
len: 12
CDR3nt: TGTGCCAGCAGCTTAGTTGACGGTAGACAGTACTTC
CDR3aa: CASSLVDGRQYF

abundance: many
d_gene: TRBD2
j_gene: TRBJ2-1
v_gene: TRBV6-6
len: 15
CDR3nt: TGTGCCAGCAGTCCCAAGGGAGAGCGGGAGCCTGAGCAGTTCTTC
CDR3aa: CASSPKGEREPEQFF

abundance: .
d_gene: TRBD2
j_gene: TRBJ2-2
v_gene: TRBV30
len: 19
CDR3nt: TGTGCCTGGATCCCGTTGGGACGGAGACTAGCGGGAGGACTCGGGGAGCTGTTTTTT
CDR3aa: CAWIPLGRRLAGGLGELFF

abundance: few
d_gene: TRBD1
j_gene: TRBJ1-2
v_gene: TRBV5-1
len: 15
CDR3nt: TGCGCCAGCAGCATAACAGGGGGAGCTGTATATGGCTACACCTTC
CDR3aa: CASSITGGAVYGYTF

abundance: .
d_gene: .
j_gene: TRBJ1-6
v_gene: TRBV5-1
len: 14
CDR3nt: TGCGCCAGCAGGGATTGGACGGAGAATTCACCCCTCCACTTT
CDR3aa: CASRDWTENSPLHF

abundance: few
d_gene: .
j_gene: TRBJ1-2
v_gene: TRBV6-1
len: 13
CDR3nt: TGTGCCAGCAGTGAACTGGGCGCGGATGGCTACACCTTC
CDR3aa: CASSELGADGYTF

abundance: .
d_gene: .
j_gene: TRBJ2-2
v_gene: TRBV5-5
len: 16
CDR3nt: TGTGCCAGCAGCGCCCTTGGCGGGGCGAACACCGGGGAGCTGTTTTTT
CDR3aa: CASSALGGANTGELFF

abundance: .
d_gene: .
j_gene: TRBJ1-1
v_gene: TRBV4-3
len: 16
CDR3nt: TGCGCCAGCAGTCCCAAAAGGGGGGCGCAGAACACTGAAGCTTTCTTT
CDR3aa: CASSPKRGAQNTEAFF

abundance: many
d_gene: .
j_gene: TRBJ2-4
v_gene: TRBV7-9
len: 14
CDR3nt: TGTGCCAGCAGCTTAGATGGGTCCAAAAACATTCAGTACTTC
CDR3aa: CASSLDGSKNIQYF

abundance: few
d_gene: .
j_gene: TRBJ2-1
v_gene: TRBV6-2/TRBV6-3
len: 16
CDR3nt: TGTGCCAGCAGTTACTCCCGCTGGGACACTTACAATGAGCAGTTCTTC
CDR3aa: CASSYSRWDTYNEQFF